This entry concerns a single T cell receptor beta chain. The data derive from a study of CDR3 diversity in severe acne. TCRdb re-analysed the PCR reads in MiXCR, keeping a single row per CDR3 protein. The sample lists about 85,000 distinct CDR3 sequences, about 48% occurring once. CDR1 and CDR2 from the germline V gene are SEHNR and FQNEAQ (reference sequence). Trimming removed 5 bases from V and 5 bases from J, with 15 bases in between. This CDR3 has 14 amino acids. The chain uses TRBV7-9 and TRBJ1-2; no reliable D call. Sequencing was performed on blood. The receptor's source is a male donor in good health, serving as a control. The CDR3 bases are TGTGCCAGCAGCAACACTTGGCTGGATTATGGCTACACCTTC. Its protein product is CASSNTWLDYGYTF.